The 23 T cell receptor beta chains presented below share a single source sample, sequenced in a study of T cell changes during pregnancy in multiple sclerosis (dated by TCRdb to between 2017 and 2020). The library relied on the immunoSEQ multiplex PCR assay. TCRdb provides this immuneACCESS table in a form limited to in-frame rearrangements. Some clones are lacking; in checked studies, under half of them reflect an unresolved V gene, and why the rest are absent is not known. For this sample there are roughly 50,000 clones; approximately 92% appear just once. The ten largest clones add up to approximately 0.62% of the sample. The sample was CD4+ T cells from peripheral blood mononuclear cells, taken in the third trimester of pregnancy. These receptors were collected from a female donor with multiple sclerosis, enrolled in a pregnancy study.

This chain uses TRBV7-8 with TRBJ2-1, with a weak D call TRBD2 (6 bases). This CDR3 is built from 15 residues. V shed 5 bases and J shed 0 bases, with 11 bases lying between them. CDR1 and CDR2 from the germline V gene are SGHVS and FQNEAQ. The CDR3 spells CASSPRRVSYNEQFF. DNA for the CDR3: TGTGCCAGCAGCCCCAGGAGGGTCTCCTACAATGAGCAGTTCTTC.

This rearrangement joins TRBV6-5 to TRBJ2-1, with 9 bases that match TRBD1. Losses at the gene ends were 7 bases for V and 9 bases for J; bases not matched to a gene: 13. Germline values: CDR1 MNHEY, CDR2 SVGAGI. This CDR3 spans 15 amino acids. The CDR3 nucleotides are TGTGCCAGCAAAACCGGGACAGGGAATTTCGGTGAGCAGTTCTTC. This sequence encodes CASKTGTGNFGEQFF.

The table lists this clone with a few counts. The chain is built from TRBV6-6 and TRBJ1-3; D unclear. The germline V gene has CDR1 MNHNY and CDR2 SVGAGI (reference sequence). This CDR3 is 14 amino acids long. Trimming cost V 0 bases and J 2 bases, with 5 bases left between them. The DNA for the CDR3 is TGTGCCAGCAGTTACTCGAGGGCTGGAAACACCATATATTTT. This encodes CASSYSRAGNTIYF.

The chain has TRBV27 and TRBJ2-7; D ambiguous. This CDR3 is 10 amino acids long. Germline V lookup: CDR1 MNHEY, CDR2 SMNVEV (reference sequence). V dropped 8 bases and J dropped 2 bases, with 4 bases sitting between them. The CDR3 region has the DNA TGTGCCAGCGGCCCCTACGAGCAGTACTTC. The encoded protein is CASGPYEQYF.

The chain recombines TRBV15 with TRBJ2-7; D is undetermined. CDR1 and CDR2 (germline): LNHNV, YYDKDF (reference sequence). The V gene lost 3 bases and the J gene lost 2 bases, with 11 bases spanning the gap. There are 14 residues in the CDR3. The CDR3: CATSSTLSAYEQYF. The CDR3, as DNA: TGTGCCACCAGCAGCACTCTGAGTGCCTACGAGCAGTACTTC.

This clone came up once. The chain couples TRBV4-1 to TRBJ2-2, with 7 bases lining up with TRBD1. Germline CDR1 and CDR2: MGHRA and YSYEKL. This CDR3 comprises 17 residues. Unmatched junction bases numbered 6, after V lost 0 bases and J lost 2 bases. The CDR3 spells CASSQDPDRANTGELFF. The CDR3 region has the DNA TGCGCCAGCAGCCAAGATCCCGACAGGGCTAACACCGGGGAGCTGTTTTTT.

The chain has TRBV14 and TRBJ1-1; unclear D gene. The germline gives CDR1 SGHDN, CDR2 FVKESK. The CDR3 is made up of 14 amino acids. The germline V and J ends were trimmed by 5 bases and 4 bases, with 14 bases remaining between them. CDR3 protein: CASSSPGESTEAFF. The CDR3, as DNA: TGTGCCAGCAGCTCTCCCGGGGAAAGCACTGAAGCTTTCTTT.

This clone was detected a few times. This rearrangement joins TRBV29-1 to TRBJ2-7, with 7 positions matching TRBD2. Germline CDR1 and CDR2: SQVTM and ANQGSEA. J lost 2 bases, V lost 7 bases, and 8 bases had no gene match. The CDR3 contains 13 residues. In nucleotides, the CDR3 is TGCAGCGCCGTAGCGGGTGCAACCTACGAGCAGTACTTC. Translated: CSAVAGATYEQYF.

This clone showed up just once. The rearrangement uses TRBV14 and TRBJ2-2, with TRBD1 matching over 11 bases. The germline V gene encodes CDR1 SGHDN and CDR2 FVKESK. The CDR3 contains 18 residues. Losses at the gene ends were 4 bases for V and 0 bases for J; bases not matched to a gene: 7. The CDR3 here is CASSLVMGQGANTGELFF. CDR3 bases: TGTGCCAGCAGCCTCGTCATGGGACAGGGGGCGAACACCGGGGAGCTGTTTTTT. Using reference TRBV14 and TRBJ2-2 for the parts outside the CDR3, the full variable domain is EAGVTQFPSHSVIEKGQTVTLRCDPISGHDNLYWYRRVMGKEIKFLLHFVKESKQDESGMPNNRFLAERTGGTYSTLKVQPAELEDSGVYFCASSLVMGQGANTGELFFGEGSRLTVL.

The CDR3 DNA is TGTGCCAGCAGTGAGGGGACATCGGCTCCCGAGCAGTACTTC. It is translated as CASSEGTSAPEQYF. The chain carries TRBV6-6 and TRBJ2-7; TRBD1 might be the D (6 bases). V shed 5 bases and J shed 6 bases, with 17 bases lying between them. The CDR3 has 14 amino acids. Per germline, CDR1 MNHNY and CDR2 SVGAGI (reference sequence).

The chain uses TRBV7-2 and TRBJ1-1; D is ambiguous. Germline V gives CDR1 SGHTA, CDR2 FQGNSA. V lost 5 bases and J 6 bases, leaving 16 bases between the germline ends. CDR3 length: 14 amino acids. CDR3 DNA sequence: TGTGCCAGCAGCCCAGCCCGCGCGGGTCCTGAAGCTTTCTTT. Translating it yields CASSPARAGPEAFF.

Comment on this clone: One end of the junction fails to match germline, which may point to a read error. CDR3 loop: CASSLAGGGTTTDTQYF. The CDR3 region has the DNA TGTGCCAGCAGCCTAGCGGGCGGCGGGACCACCACAGATACGCAGTATTTT. The chain recombines TRBV7-2 with TRBJ2-3, with 8 bases aligning to TRBD2. The germline CDR1 and CDR2 sequences are SGHTA and FQGNSA. CDR3 length: 17 residues.

V and J are TRBV7-2 and TRBJ2-5; no reliable D call. This CDR3 spans 13 amino acids. Looked up from germline, CDR1 is SGHTA and CDR2 is FQGNSA. V lost 1 base and J 2 bases, leaving 5 bases between the germline ends. The DNA of the CDR3 is TGTGCCAGCAGCTTAGACAGACAAGAGACCCAGTACTTC. Translated: CASSLDRQETQYF.

This chain uses TRBV6-5 with TRBJ1-2; D gene unclear. Trimming cost V 5 bases and J 3 bases, with 10 bases left between them. The CDR3 contains 13 residues. Per germline, CDR1 MNHEY and CDR2 SVGAGI. In DNA, the CDR3 is TGTGCCAGCAGTACCGGGATCCACTATGGCTACACCTTC. Protein sequence: CASSTGIHYGYTF.

This chain uses TRBV28 with TRBJ1-1; D is unresolved. The CDR3 has 15 amino acids. Trimming stripped 4 bases from V and 3 bases from J, with 15 bases between. Germline V gene lookup returns CDR1 MDHEN and CDR2 SYDVKM. The CDR3 sequence is CASSSPGRIYTEAFF. The CDR3 DNA reads as TGTGCCAGCAGTTCGCCGGGAAGGATATACACTGAAGCTTTCTTT.

A few counts support this clone. This sequence joins TRBV2 and TRBJ2-2; D remains unclear. The CDR3 spans 12 residues. V shed 8 bases and J shed 1 base, with 5 bases lying between them. Germline V gene lookup returns CDR1 SNHLY and CDR2 FYNNEI. The CDR3 here is CASGRNTGELFF. Written as DNA, the CDR3 is TGTGCCAGCGGCAGGAACACCGGGGAGCTGTTTTTT.

The chain joins TRBV9 to TRBJ2-7, with D perhaps matching TRBD1 (5 bases). Germline assignment: CDR1 SGDLS and CDR2 YYNGEE. V dropped 0 bases and J dropped 6 bases, with 10 bases sitting between them. CDR3 length: 13 residues. The CDR3 coding sequence is TGTGCCAGCAGCGTAGCATGGGGCGGCGAGCAGTACTTC. This sequence encodes CASSVAWGGEQYF.

This clone was recorded only once. The chain links TRBV7-2 to TRBJ2-1; 7 positions match TRBD2. V lost 3 bases to trimming and J lost 6 bases; unmatched junction nucleotides: 14. This CDR3 has 17 residues. Germline V gene sequence: CDR1 SGHTA, CDR2 FQGNSA. CDR3 nucleotide sequence: TGTGCCAGCAGCTTGGTCCCGAGACTAGCATTCGGCAATGAGCAGTTCTTC. Its translation is CASSLVPRLAFGNEQFF.

V and J are TRBV5-1 and TRBJ2-7, with 8 bases matching TRBD2. Germline assignment: CDR1 SGHRS and CDR2 YFSETQ. The CDR3 is made up of 16 amino acids. The V segment lost 0 bases and the J segment 1 base; nucleotides outside the gene matches: 6. The CDR3 sequence: CASSLDPAGVSYEQYF. The DNA of the CDR3 is TGCGCCAGCAGCTTGGATCCAGCGGGAGTGTCCTACGAGCAGTACTTC. Drawing the rest from reference TRBV5-1 and TRBJ2-7, the complete variable domain is KAGVTQTPRYLIKTRGQQVTLSCSPISGHRSVSWYQQTPGQGLQFLFEYFSETQRNKGNFPGRFSGRQFSNSRSEMNVSTLELGDSALYLCASSLDPAGVSYEQYFGPGTRLTVT.

The chain employs TRBV9 and TRBJ1-2; TRBD1 agrees at 9 bases. Unmatched junction bases numbered 7, after V lost 4 bases and J lost 0 bases. Germline loops: CDR1 SGDLS, CDR2 YYNGEE. CDR3 length: 16 amino acids. The CDR3 region is CASSPGQGKTNYGYTF. CDR3 nucleotides: TGTGCCAGCAGCCCCGGACAGGGGAAAACTAACTATGGCTACACCTTC.

CDR3: CASSDTVNTEAFF. The DNA for the CDR3 is TGTGCCAGCAGCGACACGGTAAACACTGAAGCTTTCTTT. This chain connects TRBV7-3 to TRBJ1-1, with D uncertain. The CDR3 totals 13 residues. In germline, CDR1 is SGHTA, CDR2 FQGTGA. Trimming cost V 5 bases and J 2 bases, with 9 bases left between them.

This clone occurred once. This CDR3 is also generated by other DNA sequences in the sample. This sequence joins TRBV6-5 and TRBJ2-1; TRBD2 agrees at 10 bases. CDR1 is MNHEY, CDR2 SVGAGI, per germline. J lost 4 bases, V lost 2 bases, and 5 bases had no gene match. This CDR3 is 16 amino acids long. The CDR3 is CASSYRTSGTYNEQFF. The CDR3 DNA reads TGTGCCAGCAGTTACCGGACTAGCGGAACATACAATGAGCAGTTCTTC.

This chain links TRBV27 with TRBJ2-7; tentative D call: TRBD2 (6 bases). Germline loops: CDR1 MNHEY, CDR2 SMNVEV (reference sequence). Trimming left V 4 bases short and J 1 base short, with 11 bases between. The CDR3 runs to 14 residues. The CDR3 protein is CASSWVADSYEQYF. In DNA form, the CDR3 reads TGTGCCAGCAGTTGGGTAGCGGATTCCTACGAGCAGTACTTC.